This TCR beta chain was identified in a study of blood T cell repertoires in COVID-19. Turning to the study itself: Acute and convalescent COVID-19 specimens originated in the United States, Italy and Spain.

The table came from immunoSEQ multiplex PCR; TCRdb's copy has only in-frame clones and leaves some out. Of 14,000 to 15,000 clones detected, 89% appear once; the ten largest clones hold less than 4%. Germline-derived CDR1 and CDR2 are SGHAT and FQNNGV. The CDR3 consists of 17 residues. V lost 2 bases and J lost 3; bases outside the gene matches: 10. This receptor was obtained from a human donor in a cohort sampled during active COVID-19. The chain is built from TRBV11-2 and TRBJ2-7, with 10 bases identical to TRBD1. Source material: peripheral blood. The CDR3 sequence: CASSLYAGQGPYYEQYF. CDR3 sequence (DNA): TGTGCCAGCAGCTTATACGCGGGACAGGGGCCTTACTACGAGCAGTACTTC.